The clone carrying this TCR beta chain was counted at least ten times. The antigen is undetermined. Synthesis of cDNA was accomplished via 5'RACE employing 10-nucleotide random UMIs. TCRdb fed the 5' RACE reads into MiXCR, producing one record per CDR3 protein. Among tens of thousands of distinct CDR3 sequences listed, 3% to 4% were seen once. The CDR3 runs to 13 residues. Germline assignment: CDR1 WSHSY and CDR2 SAAADI. V lost 6 bases and J lost 3, with 12 bases in between. These data are taken from a study of neurological immune-mediated disorders. Study-wide results and limits: HTLV-1-associated myelopathy led in TCR clonal expansion, while multiple sclerosis ranked lowest, below healthy controls. Phylogenetic analysis grouped 18 of 34 multiple sclerosis patients' repertoires together, suggesting a possible repertoire signature.

Material for sequencing was PBMCs. V gene TRBV10-2 combines with J gene TRBJ2-7; either TRBD1 or TRBD2 may supply D (5 bases each). This sequence was found in a man aged 35 to 55 with multiple sclerosis. The CDR3 DNA reads TGCGCCAGCAGGGGGACGGAAGGCTACGAGCAGTACTTC. Its translation is CASRGTEGYEQYF.